The rows below give T cell receptor beta chains drawn from one sample of a study of cytomegalovirus exposure and HLA in healthy donors. Some clones are missing from TCRdb's copy, which holds only in-frame ones; the method was immunoSEQ multiplex PCR. Among roughly 130,000 clones listed, approximately 68% were seen once. The specimen sequenced was PBMCs. These receptors were collected from a man aged 30 to 39 in good health and CMV-seropositive. CDR3s include the opening cysteine and the closing phenylalanine or tryptophan. D genes are given only for firm matches. Rows give clone size only sometimes, using once, few, many, or a class for an expanded clone.

v_gene: TRBV27; d_gene: .; j_gene: TRBJ1-1; abundance: .; CDR3aa: CASSSGTLNTEAFF; CDR3nt: TGTGCCAGCAGTTCCGGGACACTAAACACTGAAGCTTTCTTT
v_gene: TRBV29-1; d_gene: .; j_gene: TRBJ2-3; abundance: .; CDR3aa: CSESGLDSTDTQYF; CDR3nt: TGCAGCGAGAGCGGACTCGATAGCACAGATACGCAGTATTTT
v_gene: TRBV5-1; d_gene: TRBD1; j_gene: TRBJ2-5; abundance: .; CDR3aa: CASSLLTGEETQYF; CDR3nt: TGCGCCAGCAGCTTGCTGACAGGGGAGGAGACCCAGTACTTC
v_gene: TRBV11-1; d_gene: TRBD2; j_gene: TRBJ2-1; abundance: few; CDR3aa: CASSGTAAGGTYNEQFF; CDR3nt: TGTGCCAGCAGCGGTACGGCGGCGGGAGGGACCTACAATGAGCAGTTCTTC
v_gene: TRBV7-9; d_gene: .; j_gene: TRBJ1-5; abundance: once; CDR3aa: CASSPTSGNQPQHF; CDR3nt: TGTGCCAGCAGCCCCACGAGCGGCAATCAGCCCCAGCATTTT
v_gene: TRBV19; d_gene: TRBD1; j_gene: TRBJ2-5; abundance: .; CDR3aa: CASSIRGLGETQYF; CDR3nt: TGTGCCAGTAGTATCAGGGGGCTTGGGGAGACCCAGTACTTC
v_gene: TRBV15; d_gene: TRBD1; j_gene: TRBJ2-7; abundance: few; CDR3aa: CATSGGTGGAYEQYF; CDR3nt: TGTGCCACCAGCGGGGGGACAGGGGGCGCGTACGAGCAGTACTTC
v_gene: TRBV5-4; d_gene: .; j_gene: TRBJ2-4; abundance: .; CDR3aa: CASEGGGNIQYF; CDR3nt: TGTGCCAGCGAGGGAGGGGGAAACATTCAGTACTTC
v_gene: TRBV7-9; d_gene: TRBD1; j_gene: TRBJ2-7; abundance: .; CDR3aa: CASSPLGNRGSYEQYF; CDR3nt: TGTGCCAGCAGCCCGCTCGGGAACAGGGGATCCTACGAGCAGTACTTC
v_gene: TRBV27; d_gene: .; j_gene: TRBJ2-2; abundance: .; CDR3aa: CASSPSWGENTGELFF; CDR3nt: TGTGCCAGCAGTCCATCCTGGGGGGAGAACACCGGGGAGCTGTTTTTT
v_gene: TRBV5-4; d_gene: .; j_gene: TRBJ2-1; abundance: .; CDR3aa: CASSLPRQGSSLFF; CDR3nt: TGTGCCAGCAGCTTGCCCCGGCAGGGTAGCTCACTCTTCTTC
v_gene: TRBV7-9; d_gene: .; j_gene: TRBJ1-1; abundance: few; CDR3aa: CASSNPGMTGEAFF; CDR3nt: TGTGCCAGCAGCAACCCGGGTATGACGGGTGAAGCTTTCTTT
v_gene: TRBV9; d_gene: TRBD1; j_gene: TRBJ1-2; abundance: few; CDR3aa: CASSPRTGIGGYTF; CDR3nt: TGTGCCAGCAGCCCTAGGACAGGGATCGGCGGCTACACCTTC
v_gene: TRBV25-1; d_gene: TRBD1; j_gene: TRBJ2-1; abundance: .; CDR3aa: CASSTRDSRPYNEQFF; CDR3nt: TGTGCCAGCAGTACCCGGGACAGCCGTCCCTACAATGAGCAGTTCTTC
v_gene: TRBV9; d_gene: .; j_gene: TRBJ2-7; abundance: .; CDR3aa: CASSPTHSYEQYF; CDR3nt: TGTGCCAGCAGTCCGACACACTCCTACGAGCAGTACTTC
v_gene: TRBV5-1; d_gene: .; j_gene: TRBJ2-2; abundance: .; CDR3aa: CASSLVRAQNTGELFF; CDR3nt: TGCGCCAGCAGCTTGGTGAGGGCTCAAAACACCGGGGAGCTGTTTTTT
v_gene: TRBV6-1; d_gene: .; j_gene: TRBJ1-1; abundance: .; CDR3aa: CASRKETGMNTEAFF; CDR3nt: TGTGCCAGCAGGAAGGAGACAGGAATGAACACTGAAGCTTTCTTT
v_gene: TRBV4-2; d_gene: .; j_gene: TRBJ2-7; abundance: few; CDR3aa: CASSQEGGGSLYEQYF; CDR3nt: TGTGCCAGCAGCCAAGAAGGGGGAGGGTCTCTCTACGAGCAGTACTTC
v_gene: TRBV27; d_gene: .; j_gene: TRBJ2-7; abundance: .; CDR3aa: CASSRTAVLTGYYEQYF; CDR3nt: TGTGCCAGCAGTCGCACGGCGGTACTGACAGGTTACTACGAGCAGTACTTC
v_gene: TRBV6-1; d_gene: TRBD2; j_gene: TRBJ2-1; abundance: once; CDR3aa: CASSGTSGRSYNEQFF; CDR3nt: TGTGCCAGCAGTGGGACTAGCGGGAGATCCTACAATGAGCAGTTCTTC
v_gene: TRBV6-4; d_gene: TRBD2; j_gene: TRBJ2-1; abundance: .; CDR3aa: CASSEGLAGGPPYNEQFF; CDR3nt: TGTGCCAGCAGTGAGGGACTAGCGGGAGGGCCCCCCTACAATGAGCAGTTCTTC
v_gene: TRBV12-2; d_gene: .; j_gene: TRBJ1-3; abundance: .; CDR3aa: CASRFPRQISGNTIYF; CDR3nt: TGTGCAAGTCGCTTCCCCCGACAGATCTCTGGAAACACCATATATTTT
v_gene: TRBV9; d_gene: .; j_gene: TRBJ2-2; abundance: .; CDR3aa: CASSVLPGTNTGELFF; CDR3nt: TGTGCCAGCAGCGTTTTACCAGGGACGAACACCGGGGAGCTGTTTTTT
v_gene: TRBV19; d_gene: .; j_gene: TRBJ2-2; abundance: .; CDR3aa: CASSISEARTWVTGELFF; CDR3nt: TGTGCCAGTAGTATTAGTGAGGCGAGGACTTGGGTCACCGGGGAGCTGTTTTTT
v_gene: TRBV7-8; d_gene: TRBD2; j_gene: TRBJ2-7; abundance: .; CDR3aa: CASSFAGSGSYEQYF; CDR3nt: TGTGCCAGCAGCTTTGCAGGTAGCGGGAGCTACGAGCAGTACTTC
v_gene: TRBV5-6; d_gene: .; j_gene: TRBJ1-3; abundance: .; CDR3aa: CASSWAGAVYF; CDR3nt: TGTGCCAGCAGCTGGGCAGGGGCCGTATATTTT
v_gene: TRBV4-3; d_gene: TRBD2; j_gene: TRBJ2-3; abundance: .; CDR3aa: CASSSGTSGRAYLTDTQYF; CDR3nt: TGCGCCAGCAGCAGCGGGACTAGCGGGAGGGCTTACCTCACAGATACGCAGTATTTT
v_gene: TRBV2; d_gene: TRBD1; j_gene: TRBJ1-2; abundance: .; CDR3aa: CASSQTGSSEGYTF; CDR3nt: TGTGCCAGCAGTCAGACAGGGAGTTCGGAAGGCTACACCTTC
v_gene: TRBV5-5; d_gene: TRBD2; j_gene: TRBJ2-2; abundance: .; CDR3aa: CASSESGRDTGELFF; CDR3nt: TGTGCCAGCAGCGAGAGCGGGAGGGACACCGGGGAGCTGTTTTTT
v_gene: TRBV9; d_gene: .; j_gene: TRBJ2-7; abundance: few; CDR3aa: CASSPRSTTNEQYF; CDR3nt: TGTGCCAGCAGCCCCCGATCCACTACAAACGAGCAGTACTTC
v_gene: TRBV5-1; d_gene: TRBD2; j_gene: TRBJ2-7; abundance: few; CDR3aa: CASSLGRGSKEQYF; CDR3nt: TGCGCCAGCAGCTTGGGGCGGGGGAGTAAGGAGCAGTACTTC
v_gene: TRBV30; d_gene: .; j_gene: TRBJ1-1; abundance: few; CDR3aa: CAWNTDRNTEAFF; CDR3nt: TGTGCCTGGAACACGGACAGGAACACTGAAGCTTTCTTT
v_gene: TRBV5-1; d_gene: TRBD1; j_gene: TRBJ2-2; abundance: .; CDR3aa: CASSPRQGSTGELFF; CDR3nt: TGCGCCAGCAGCCCCCGACAGGGCAGCACCGGGGAGCTGTTTTTT
v_gene: TRBV10-2; d_gene: TRBD2; j_gene: TRBJ2-1; abundance: few; CDR3aa: CASKPGLAIYEQFF; CDR3nt: TGCGCCAGCAAGCCGGGACTAGCAATCTACGAGCAGTTCTTC
v_gene: TRBV5-1; d_gene: TRBD2; j_gene: TRBJ2-1; abundance: .; CDR3aa: CASSLAGLYNEQFF; CDR3nt: TGCGCCAGCAGCCTAGCGGGTCTCTACAATGAGCAGTTCTTC
v_gene: TRBV7-9; d_gene: .; j_gene: TRBJ2-3; abundance: .; CDR3aa: CASSPSVGADTQYF; CDR3nt: TGTGCCAGCAGCCCATCGGTGGGAGCAGATACGCAGTATTTT